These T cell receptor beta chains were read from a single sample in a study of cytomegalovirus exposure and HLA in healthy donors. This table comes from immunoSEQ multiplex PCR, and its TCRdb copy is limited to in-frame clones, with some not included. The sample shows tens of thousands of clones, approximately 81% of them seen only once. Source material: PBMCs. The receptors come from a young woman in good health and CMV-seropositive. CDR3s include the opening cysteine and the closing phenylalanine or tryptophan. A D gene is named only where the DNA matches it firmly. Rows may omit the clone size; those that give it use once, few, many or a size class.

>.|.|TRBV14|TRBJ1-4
TGTGCCAGCAGCCAAGATGACGGGAGCGTTACTAATGAAAAACTGTTTTTT
CASSQDDGSVTNEKLFF
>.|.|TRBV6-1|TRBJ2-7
TGTGCCAGCAGTGCGGGTCTTGTTGACTACGAGCAGTACTTC
CASSAGLVDYEQYF
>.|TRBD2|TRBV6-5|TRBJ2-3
TGTGCCAGCAGTTTGGCGCGGGGGGAAACAGATACGCAGTATTTT
CASSLARGETDTQYF
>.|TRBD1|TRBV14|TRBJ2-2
TGTGCCAGCAGCCCTTGGGACAGGGTCGACACCGGGGAGCTGTTTTTT
CASSPWDRVDTGELFF
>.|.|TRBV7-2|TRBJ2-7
TGTGCCAGCAGCTTACCCCCGATGACAGGAACCGAGCAGTACTTC
CASSLPPMTGTEQYF
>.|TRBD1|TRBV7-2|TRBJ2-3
TGTGCCAGCAGCCGGGGACAGGGAGGAGATACGCAGTATTTT
CASSRGQGGDTQYF
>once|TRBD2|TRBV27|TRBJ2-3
TGTGCCAGCAGTTTATCGGGGCTAGCGGGGGGCATCACAGATACGCAGTATTTT
CASSLSGLAGGITDTQYF
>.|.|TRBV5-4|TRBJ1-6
TGTGCCAGCAGCTTGGCCCGCAGTTCGGGTTCACCCCTCCACTTT
CASSLARSSGSPLHF
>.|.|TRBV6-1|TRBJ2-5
TGTGCCAGCAGTGAACGGGGGGAGACCCAGTACTTC
CASSERGETQYF
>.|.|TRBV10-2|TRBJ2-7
TGCGCCAGCAGTCCGACAGGGAGGACCTACGAGCAGTACTTC
CASSPTGRTYEQYF
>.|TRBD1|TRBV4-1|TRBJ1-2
TGCGCCAGCAGCCATATACCGGGACAGAATAACTATGGCTACACCTTC
CASSHIPGQNNYGYTF
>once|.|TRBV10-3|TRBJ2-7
TGTGCCATCAGTGAAGGCCGGGGAACCTACGAGCAGTACTTC
CAISEGRGTYEQYF
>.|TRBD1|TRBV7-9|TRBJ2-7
TGTGCCAGCAGCCGAGGACAGGGTTTGAGGGAGCAGTACTTC
CASSRGQGLREQYF
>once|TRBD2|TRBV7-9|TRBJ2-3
TGTGCCAGCAGCTTCGGGGGGGCTAGCACAGATACGCAGTATTTT
CASSFGGASTDTQYF
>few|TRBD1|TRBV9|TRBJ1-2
TGTGCCAGCAGCGTAGCGGAAGGGGGCGCAGGTAACTATGGCTACACCTTC
CASSVAEGGAGNYGYTF
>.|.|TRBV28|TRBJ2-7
TGTGCCAGCAGTTTATTGAGAGGAACCTACGAGCAGTACTTC
CASSLLRGTYEQYF
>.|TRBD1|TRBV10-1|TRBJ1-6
TGCGCCACCTCGACAGGGGATAATTCACCCCTCCACTTT
CATSTGDNSPLHF
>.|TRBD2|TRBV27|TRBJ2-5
TGTGCCAGCAGTCTCCTAGCGGGGCCGTGGGAGACCCAGTACTTC
CASSLLAGPWETQYF
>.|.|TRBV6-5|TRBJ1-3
TGTGCCAGCAGTTATAACAGGGCCTCTGGAAACACCATATATTTT
CASSYNRASGNTIYF
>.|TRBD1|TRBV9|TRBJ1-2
TGTGCCAGCAGCACCCGGACAGGAGGCTACACCTTC
CASSTRTGGYTF
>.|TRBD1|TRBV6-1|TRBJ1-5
TGTGCCAGCAGTGAATGGGACAGGGACAGCAATCAGCCCCAGCATTTT
CASSEWDRDSNQPQHF
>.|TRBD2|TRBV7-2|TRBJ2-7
TGTGCCAGCAGCTTAGAGGGTAGCGGGCGCTCCTACGAGCAGTACTTC
CASSLEGSGRSYEQYF
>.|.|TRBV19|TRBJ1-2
TGTGCCAGTAGTACCCTCAGTCCCTATGGCTACACCTTC
CASSTLSPYGYTF
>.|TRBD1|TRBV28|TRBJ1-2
TGTGCCAGCACCTCGACAGGGAGGATCTATGGCTACACCTTC
CASTSTGRIYGYTF
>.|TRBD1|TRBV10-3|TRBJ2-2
TGTGCCAGCGGACAGGGGGCTGGGACCGGGGAGCTGTTTTTT
CASGQGAGTGELFF
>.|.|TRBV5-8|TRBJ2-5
TGTGCCAGCAGCCTGGCGAGGCGGGAAGAGACCCAGTACTTC
CASSLARREETQYF
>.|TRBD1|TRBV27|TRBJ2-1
TGTGCCAGCAGTATACAGGGGGCCGGTGAGCAGTTCTTC
CASSIQGAGEQFF
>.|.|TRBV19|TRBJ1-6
TGTGCCAGTCCTCCGGGGGGTACAATGGGACCGAGCTCCTATAATTCACCCCTCCACTTT
CASPPGGTMGPSSYNSPLHF
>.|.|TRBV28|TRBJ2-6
TGTGCCAGCAGTTTCGTAGGGGGCTCTGGGGCCAACGTCCTGACTTTC
CASSFVGGSGANVLTF
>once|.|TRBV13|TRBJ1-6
TGTGCCAGCAGCTTCACAGGGATGAGCTCCTATAATTCACCCCTCCACTTT
CASSFTGMSSYNSPLHF
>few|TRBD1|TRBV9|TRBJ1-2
TGTGCCAGCAGCGAGAGGGGGCTTGGGAATGGCTACACCTTC
CASSERGLGNGYTF
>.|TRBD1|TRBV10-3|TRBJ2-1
TGTGCCATCGGCGGAGGGGACAGGGACCACAATGAGCAGTTCTTC
CAIGGGDRDHNEQFF
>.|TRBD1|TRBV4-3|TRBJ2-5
TGCGCCAGCAGCCAAGATTTTGGGACAGGGCCAGAGACCCAGTACTTC
CASSQDFGTGPETQYF
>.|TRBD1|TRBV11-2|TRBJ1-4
TGTGCCAGCAGTACAGGGGGACTTAATGAAAAACTGTTTTTT
CASSTGGLNEKLFF
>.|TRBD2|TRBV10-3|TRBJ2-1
TGTGCCACAGTGCGGGGAAGGACTAGCGGGGGGAAATACAATGAGCAGTTCTTC
CATVRGRTSGGKYNEQFF
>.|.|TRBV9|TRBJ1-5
TGTGCCAGCAGCGTGGACTCTGGGTATGATAGCAATCAGCCCCAGCATTTT
CASSVDSGYDSNQPQHF
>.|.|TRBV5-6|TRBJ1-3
TGTGCCAGCAGCTTTCCAGGAAACACCATATATTTT
CASSFPGNTIYF
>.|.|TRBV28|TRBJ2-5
TGTGCCAGCAGTTTATTACAAGAGACCCAGTACTTC
CASSLLQETQYF
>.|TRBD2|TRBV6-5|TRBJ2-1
TGTGCCAGCAGTTGGAGGGGGGCTAGCGGGGGGGCCGAACAGTTCTTC
CASSWRGASGGAEQFF
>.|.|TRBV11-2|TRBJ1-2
TGTGCCAGCAGCTTAGATTTTTCAATGGCATTCAAGCGGGGCTACACCTTC
CASSLDFSMAFKRGYTF
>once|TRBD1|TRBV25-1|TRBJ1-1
TGTGCCAGCAGTGAGACCCGGACAGGATGGAACACTGAAGCTTTCTTT
CASSETRTGWNTEAFF
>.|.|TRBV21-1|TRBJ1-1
TGTGCCAGCAGTACCCGCTTAGCTACACAACGCACTGAAGCTTTCTTT
CASSTRLATQRTEAFF
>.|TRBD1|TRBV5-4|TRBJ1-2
TGTGCCAGCAGCTGGTCCGGGACAGCAATACTCGGCTACACCTTC
CASSWSGTAILGYTF
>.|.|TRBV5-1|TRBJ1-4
TGCGCCAGCAGCTTTAGGGGGGGGAGTAATGAAAAACTGTTTTTT
CASSFRGGSNEKLFF
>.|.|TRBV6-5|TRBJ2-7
TGTGCCAGCAGTTACAATCGCGGGGGCCACGAGCAGTACTTC
CASSYNRGGHEQYF
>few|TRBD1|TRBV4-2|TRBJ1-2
TGTGCCAGCAGCCTTAGTGACAGGGACGGCTATGGCTACACCTTC
CASSLSDRDGYGYTF
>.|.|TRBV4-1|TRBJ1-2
TGCGCCAGCAGCCAGGCGGGGGGCTCCAACTATGGCTACACCTTC
CASSQAGGSNYGYTF
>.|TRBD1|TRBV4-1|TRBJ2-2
TGCGCCAGCAGCCAAAAACCCTCGGGACAGGGGTTCACCGGGGAGCTGTTTTTT
CASSQKPSGQGFTGELFF
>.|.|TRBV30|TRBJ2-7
TGTGCCTGGAGTCTCTATTACGAGCAGTACTTC
CAWSLYYEQYF
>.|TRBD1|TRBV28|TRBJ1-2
TGTGCCAGCAGTTTAGGGTTCGGGACAGGGGAAAGTGACGCCTATGGCTACACCTTC
CASSLGFGTGESDAYGYTF